This T cell receptor beta chain was captured by sequencing in a study of Tregs in tolerant kidney transplant recipients. Whole-study context: CD4+CD25+CD127- cells came from approximately 3-day belatacept mixed lymphocyte reactions, some with roughly 5-day graft donor restimulation. Recipient cells were told from donor cells by antibody staining. Points from the study as a whole: This study did not directly address biological reproducibility. Findings come from small patient numbers and require larger validation.

V lost 4 bases, J lost 2 bases, and 6 bases lay in between. Germline V CDR1 and CDR2: MNHEY, SMNVEV (reference sequence). This CDR3 spans 12 amino acids. TCRdb's table, derived via immunoSEQ multiplex PCR, lists solely in-frame clones and lacks some. The repertoire includes roughly 40,000 clones, 95% to 96% of them detected once, and about 0.41% sits in the top ten. As regards this clone: No antigen is known for it.

This chain links TRBV27 with TRBJ2-7; D gene ambiguous. The source is a human donor in good health. The sequenced material came from Tregs from blood cultured with allogeneic cells. The CDR3 DNA reads as TGTGCCAGCAGTTCCCCGGCCTACGAGCAGTACTTC. Its protein product is CASSSPAYEQYF.